This T cell receptor beta chain is drawn from a study of neoadjuvant nivolumab and ipilimumab in lung cancer. The table came from immunoSEQ multiplex PCR; TCRdb's copy has only in-frame clones and leaves some out. Here the sample spans 5,500 to 8,500 clones, 65% to 85% being singletons. The CDR3 contains 15 residues. The ends were cut back, 3 bases at V and 1 base at J, with 10 bases in the middle. CDR1 SGHRS and CDR2 YFSETQ come from the germline V gene. The chain joins TRBV5-1 to TRBJ1-4; D not certain. This receptor was identified in an adult with non-small cell lung cancer. The input for sequencing was tumor tissue, taken after neoadjuvant nivolumab, alone or with ipilimumab, at or shortly before surgery. CDR3 coding DNA: TGCGCCAGCAGCTCAATAGGACTAACTAATGAAAAACTGTTTTTT. Its protein is CASSSIGLTNEKLFF.